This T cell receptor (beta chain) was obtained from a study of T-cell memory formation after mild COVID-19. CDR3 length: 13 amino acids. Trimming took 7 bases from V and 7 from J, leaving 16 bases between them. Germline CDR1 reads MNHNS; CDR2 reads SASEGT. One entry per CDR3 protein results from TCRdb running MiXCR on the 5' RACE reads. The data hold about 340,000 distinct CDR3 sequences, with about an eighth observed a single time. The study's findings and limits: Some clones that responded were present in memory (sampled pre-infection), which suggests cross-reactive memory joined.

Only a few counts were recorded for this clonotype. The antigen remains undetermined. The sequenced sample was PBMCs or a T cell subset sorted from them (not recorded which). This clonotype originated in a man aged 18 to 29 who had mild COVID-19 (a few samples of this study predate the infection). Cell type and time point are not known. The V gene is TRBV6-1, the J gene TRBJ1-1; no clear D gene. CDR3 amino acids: CASNRGGGREAFF. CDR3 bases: TGTGCCAGCAATCGAGGAGGAGGGCGTGAAGCTTTCTTT.